This T cell receptor beta chain emerged from a study of T-cell reconstitution after alpha-beta-depleted transplantation in children. General study points: Surviving recipient T cells and thymic progenitors underlay high day-60 TCRbeta diversity in some patients. It was newly produced T cells that mostly accounted for T-cell counts and diversity one year after transplant.

Germline trimming cut 4 bases from V and 3 bases from J; bases unmatched to any gene: 4. In germline, CDR1 is MDHEN, CDR2 SYDVKM. This CDR3 spans 16 amino acids. This clonotype showed up many times. As yet, its antigen is unknown. A much more abundant neighbour one base away suggests this may be a read error. TCRbeta library preparation incorporated unique molecular identifiers. One entry per CDR3 protein, called by TCRdb with MiXCR from the PCR reads. The sample has a few hundred thousand distinct CDR3 sequences, about 7% seen once. The sequence was collected from a boy aged 2 to 9 with acute lymphoblastic leukemia, due to receive a stem cell transplant. Material: PBMCs, obtained before TCRalphabeta/CD19-depleted stem cell transplant. This chain links TRBV28 with TRBJ2-3; 13 nucleotides agree with TRBD2. In DNA, the CDR3 is TGTGCCAGCAGTTCGACTAGCGGGAGGCCGACAGATACGCAGTATTTT. As protein: CASSSTSGRPTDTQYF.